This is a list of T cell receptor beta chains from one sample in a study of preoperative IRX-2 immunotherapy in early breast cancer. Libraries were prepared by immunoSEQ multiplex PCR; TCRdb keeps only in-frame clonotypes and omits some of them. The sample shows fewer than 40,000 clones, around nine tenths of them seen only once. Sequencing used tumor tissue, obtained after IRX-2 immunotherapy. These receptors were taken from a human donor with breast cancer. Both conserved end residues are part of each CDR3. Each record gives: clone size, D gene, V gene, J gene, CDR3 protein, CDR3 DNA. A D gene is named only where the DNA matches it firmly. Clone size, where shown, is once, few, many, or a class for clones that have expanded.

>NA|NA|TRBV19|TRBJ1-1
CASSINWKAEAFF
TGTGCCAGTAGTATTAATTGGAAAGCTGAAGCTTTCTTT
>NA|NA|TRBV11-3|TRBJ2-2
CASSPLVGTGELFF
TGTGCCAGCAGTCCACTAGTAGGCACCGGGGAGCTGTTTTTT
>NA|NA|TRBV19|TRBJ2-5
CASRPGIQETQYF
TGTGCCAGTAGACCTGGGATCCAAGAGACCCAGTACTTC
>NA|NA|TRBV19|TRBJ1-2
CASSNPPGSGYTF
TGTGCCAGTAGTAACCCCCCAGGGAGCGGCTACACCTTC
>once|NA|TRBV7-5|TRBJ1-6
CASSWGATISGNSPLHF
TGTGCCAGCAGCTGGGGGGCAACAATCTCGGGAAATTCACCCCTCCACTTT
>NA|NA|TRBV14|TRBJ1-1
CASSRGAEAFF
TGTGCCAGCAGCCGGGGGGCGGAAGCTTTCTTT
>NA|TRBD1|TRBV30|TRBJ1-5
CAWNSGQGLGNQPQHF
TGTGCCTGGAATAGCGGACAGGGCTTAGGGAATCAGCCCCAGCATTTT
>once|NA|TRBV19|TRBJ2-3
CASRLASTDTQYF
TGTGCCAGTAGATTAGCTAGCACAGATACGCAGTATTTT
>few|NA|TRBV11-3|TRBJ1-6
CASSLSPGGRSPLHF
TGTGCCAGCAGCTTATCACCTGGGGGGCGTTCACCCCTCCACTTT
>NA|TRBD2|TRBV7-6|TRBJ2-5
CASSPGLAGGQETQYF
TGTGCCAGCAGCCCCGGGCTAGCGGGGGGCCAAGAGACCCAGTACTTC